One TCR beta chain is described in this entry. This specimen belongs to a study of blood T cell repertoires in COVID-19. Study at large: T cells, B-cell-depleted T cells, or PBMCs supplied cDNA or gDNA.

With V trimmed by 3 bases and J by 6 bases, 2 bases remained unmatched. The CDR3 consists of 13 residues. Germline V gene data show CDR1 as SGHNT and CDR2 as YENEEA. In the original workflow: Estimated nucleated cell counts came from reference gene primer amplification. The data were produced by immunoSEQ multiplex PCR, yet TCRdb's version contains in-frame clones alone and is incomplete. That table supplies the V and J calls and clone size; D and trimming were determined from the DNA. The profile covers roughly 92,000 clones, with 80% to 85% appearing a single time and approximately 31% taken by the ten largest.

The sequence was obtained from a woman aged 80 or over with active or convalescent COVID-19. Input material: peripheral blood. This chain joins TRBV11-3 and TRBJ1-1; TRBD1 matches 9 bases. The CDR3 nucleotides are TGTGCCAGCAGCTTCGGACAGGGGTCTGAAGCTTTCTTT. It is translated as CASSFGQGSEAFF. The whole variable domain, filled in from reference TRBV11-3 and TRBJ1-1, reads EAGVVQSPRYKIIEKKQPVAFWCNPISGHNTLYWYLQNLGQGPELLIRYENEEAVDDSQLPKDRFSAERLKGVDSTLKIQPAELGDSAVYLCASSFGQGSEAFFGQGTRLTVV.